This T cell receptor beta chain was obtained from a study of blood T cell repertoires in COVID-19. Across the study: T cells, B-cell-depleted T cells, or PBMCs supplied cDNA or gDNA.

Original processing notes: From reference gene primer amplification, estimates of nucleated cell counts were derived. Generated by immunoSEQ multiplex PCR, the TCRdb table keeps only in-frame clones and is missing some. The D gene and trimming were derived from the DNA, and the V and J assignments and clone size from that table. The top ten clones hold over 2% of a sample with 200,000 to 300,000 clones, roughly 84% of them seen once. V was pared by 11 bases and J by 7 bases, with 6 bases of the junction left unmatched. CDR3 length: 13 residues. The germline V gene has CDR1 ENHRY and CDR2 SYGVKD. The clonotype was recovered from a man aged 40-50 years who had recovered from COVID-19. The sequencing sample was made of peripheral blood. The chain links TRBV10-3 to TRBJ1-4; 11 bases fit TRBD1. The CDR3 DNA reads as TGTGCCTCCGGACAGGGGGCGTTTGAAAAACTGTTTTTT. Translation: CASGQGAFEKLFF.